One sample yielded the 9 T cell receptor beta chains listed below, sequenced in a study of shared clonotypes between healthy human individuals. The naive CD8 subset, CD45RO-negative cells positively selected for CCR7, excluded terminally differentiated effector memory CD45RA+ cells. Some clones are missing from TCRdb's copy, which holds only in-frame ones; the method was immunoSEQ multiplex PCR. The sample shows hundreds of thousands of clones, around 95% of them seen only once. Sequences were obtained from naive CD8+ T cells sorted from blood. The receptor source for this set is a woman aged 30 to 39 in good health.

The chain recombines TRBV14 with TRBJ2-7, with D unresolved. Per germline, CDR1 SGHDN and CDR2 FVKESK. The ends were cut back, 0 bases at V and 4 bases at J, with 16 bases in the middle. The CDR3 length is 16 residues. The CDR3 region is CASSQEIGSPSYEQYF. CDR3 in DNA: TGTGCCAGCAGCCAAGAAATAGGCAGCCCCTCGTACGAGCAGTACTTC.

The chain combines TRBV6-6 with TRBJ2-5; D call uncertain. TRBJ2-7 explains the end of the DNA better; the J call may be wrong. Germline assignment: CDR1 MNHNY and CDR2 SVGAGI (reference sequence). The CDR3 totals 14 residues. In DNA, the CDR3 is TGTGCCAGCAGTTACTCGCACCCCTCCTACGAGCAGTACTTC. Its protein product is CASSYSHPSYEQYF.

The J gene is TRBJ2-7, the V gene TRBV2; D might be TRBD1 (6 bases). CDR1 is SNHLY and CDR2 is FYNNEI in the germline V gene. This CDR3 is 18 amino acids long. Trimming left V 9 bases short and J 3 bases short, with 30 bases between. The CDR3 sequence is CARGPETTDRTAYYEQYF. CDR3 coding DNA: TGTGCCAGGGGCCCAGAAACGACGGACCGGACAGCATACTACGAGCAGTACTTC.

The chain recombines TRBV6-4 with TRBJ2-2; 9 nucleotides match TRBD2. The CDR3 covers 16 residues. The germline V gene has CDR1 MRHNA and CDR2 SNTAGT. V shed 3 bases, J shed 6 bases, and the junction held 8 bases outside the gene matches. CDR3 sequence: CASSESSGSRAGELFF. For the CDR3, the DNA is TGTGCCAGCAGTGAGAGTAGCGGGAGTCGGGCCGGGGAGCTGTTTTTT.

The DNA of the CDR3 is TGTGCCAGCAGTTTAGAAGCGGGCGGGACCATCTCCTACGAGCAGTACTTC. It translates to CASSLEAGGTISYEQYF. The V call is TRBV27, the J call TRBJ2-7; tentatively, D is TRBD2 (6 bases). The CDR3 length is 17 residues. Trimming removed 2 bases at V and 0 bases at J, with 17 bases between. In germline, CDR1 is MNHEY, CDR2 SMNVEV (reference sequence).

This clone was recorded only once. The chain uses TRBV9 and TRBJ2-1; TRBD2 agrees at 8 bases. V lost 3 bases to trimming and J lost 2 bases; unmatched junction nucleotides: 4. The CDR3 totals 15 residues. Germline V gene sequence: CDR1 SGDLS, CDR2 YYNGEE. The CDR3 coding sequence is TGTGCCAGCAGCGCGAGCGGGAGCCCCTACAATGAGCAGTTCTTC. Translation: CASSASGSPYNEQFF.

This clone was seen only once. The chain recombines TRBV5-6 with TRBJ2-1, with 8 bases matching TRBD2. The CDR3 totals 15 residues. The V and J ends lost 0 bases and 9 bases, in that order; junction bases with no gene match: 8. Per the germline V gene, CDR1 is SGHDT and CDR2 is YYEEEE. The CDR3 DNA reads TGTGCCAGCAGCTTGGCTCGGGAGGGCCTTCCTGAGCAGTTCTTC. Translation gives CASSLAREGLPEQFF.

The chain has TRBV6-5 and TRBJ2-1; tentative D call: TRBD1 (5 bases). Per germline, CDR1 MNHEY and CDR2 SVGAGI. Trimming took 8 bases from V and 4 from J, leaving 12 bases between them. The CDR3 runs 13 residues. CDR3 coding DNA: TGTGCCAGCGCTGACAGCGAATACAATGAGCAGTTCTTC. Its translation: CASADSEYNEQFF.

The chain links TRBV19 to TRBJ2-7; D perhaps matches TRBD1 (5 bases). The length of the CDR3 is 16 residues. CDR1 is LNHDA and CDR2 is SQIVND in the germline V gene (reference sequence). Trimming left V 1 base short and J 5 bases short, with 18 bases between. CDR3 in DNA: TGTGCCAGTAGTATAGCGAGAATCGACAGTTGGGACGAGCAGTACTTC. Translating it yields CASSIARIDSWDEQYF.